This T cell receptor (beta chain) emerged from a study of spatial heterogeneity in lung cancer. MiXCR, applied by TCRdb to the 5' RACE reads, yields one record per CDR3 protein. The repertoire has about 14,000 distinct CDR3 sequences, around a tenth of them found once; the top ten carry about 27%. General study findings and limits: Ubiquitous expanded tumor TCRs were seen in blood more at resection than at follow-up.

The V gene's germline CDR1 is SGHTA and CDR2 FQGNSA. The V end was cut by 1 base, the J end by 2 bases, with 14 bases between. This CDR3 has 16 residues. In this sample, this clonotype turned up many times. Its specificity is unknown. This sample's time point: sample taken at primary tumor resection. Whole RNA was taken from tumor, nontumor lung or frozen PBMC; it was then sequenced unsorted. The donors were about 67 patients with non-small cell lung cancer that was early-stage and untreated. The specimen comprised PBMCs, sampled at surgery. This receptor was identified in a male donor with early-stage non-small cell lung cancer. The chain is built from TRBV7-2 and TRBJ1-2; D is unclear. The CDR3 loop is CASSLERWERNYGYTF. CDR3 nucleotides: TGTGCCAGCAGCTTAGAGAGGTGGGAGCGGAACTATGGCTACACCTTC.